The present entry profiles one T cell receptor beta chain with its context. The sample originates from a study of OX40 agonist ivuxolimab in advanced cancers. The CDR3 contains 21 residues. CDR1 and CDR2 (germline): LGHNA, YNFKEQ. The V gene lost 4 bases and the J gene lost 6 bases, with 33 bases spanning the gap. TCRdb's table, derived via immunoSEQ multiplex PCR, lists solely in-frame clones and lacks some. The sample includes fewer than 85,000 clones, around four fifths of them seen just once. Specimen: CD4+ or CD8+ T cells sorted from blood, collected in a trial of the OX40 agonist ivuxolimab. This clonotype originated in an adult with an advanced solid tumor such as melanoma, head and neck, liver or kidney cancer. J is TRBJ1-4 and V is TRBV4-2; no clear D. The CDR3 reads CASSPGTPNTPNSIEDEKLFF. The CDR3 nucleotides read TGTGCCAGCAGCCCAGGTACTCCCAACACCCCTAATTCGATTGAAGATGAAAAACTGTTTTTT.